The clone carrying this TCR beta chain was observed a single time. Its specificity is not known. TCRdb's table, derived via immunoSEQ multiplex PCR, lists solely in-frame clones and lacks some. The repertoire includes over a million clones, roughly 74% of them detected once, and approximately 0.56% sits in the top ten. The data belong to a study of shared clonotypes between healthy human individuals. General observations from the study: Tissues were not sampled, only blood, and their repertoires likely differ.

This CDR3 is built from 13 residues. Trimming stripped 2 bases from V and 4 bases from J, with 6 bases between. Germline loops: CDR1 SGHTA, CDR2 FQGTGA. This receptor was obtained from a young man in good health. Some clones in this sample may be carry-over from other donors' samples. Material: memory CD4+ T cells from PBMCs. This sample's subset: CD45RA-negative fraction. The chain joins TRBV7-3 to TRBJ1-5, with D hard to call. The CDR3 bases are TGTGCCAGCAGCTTAGCGGCTAATCAGCCCCAGCATTTT. Residues: CASSLAANQPQHF.